This T cell receptor (beta chain) was captured in a study of T cell responses to AZD1222 COVID-19 vaccine. Findings of the study overall: Close to half of all spike-specific TCRs reportedly target regions of the variants that are unmutated. Increases in Spike-specific TCR breadth and depth were seen after two AZD1222 doses. Regions 160-218 and 743-854 dominated among vaccine-associated CD4 TCRs spanning spike.

Trimming at V came to 3 bases and at J to 1 base, leaving 6 bases not matched to a gene. The CDR3 length is 16 residues. Germline values: CDR1 MGHRA, CDR2 YSYEKL. Comments on this clone: The target antigen is unknown.

The repertoire was sequenced with immunoSEQ multiplex PCR; TCRdb's copy has only in-frame clones and lacks some. The repertoire holds 110,000 to 150,000 clones, with 92% as singletons. The TCR comes from an adult in good health. The chain recombines TRBV4-1 with TRBJ2-7, with TRBD2 matching 10 bases. This sample comprised peripheral blood, obtained on day 0 of AZD1222 vaccination. CDR3 in DNA: TGCGCCAGCAGCCACAAACTAGCGGGAACTTCCTACGAGCAGTACTTC. Translated: CASSHKLAGTSYEQYF.